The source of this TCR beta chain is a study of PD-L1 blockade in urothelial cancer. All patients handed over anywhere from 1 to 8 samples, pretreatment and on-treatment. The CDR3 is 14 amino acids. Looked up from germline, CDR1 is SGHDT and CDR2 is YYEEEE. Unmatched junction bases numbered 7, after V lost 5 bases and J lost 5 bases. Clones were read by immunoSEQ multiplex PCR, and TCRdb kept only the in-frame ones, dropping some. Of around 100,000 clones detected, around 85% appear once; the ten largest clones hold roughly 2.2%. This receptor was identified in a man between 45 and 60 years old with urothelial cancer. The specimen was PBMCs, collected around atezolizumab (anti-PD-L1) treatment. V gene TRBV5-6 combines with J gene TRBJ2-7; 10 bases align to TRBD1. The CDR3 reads CASRTGTGAHEQYF. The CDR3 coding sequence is TGTGCCAGCAGAACCGGGACAGGGGCCCACGAGCAGTACTTC.